These T cell receptor beta chains were read from a single sample in a study of metastatic and nonmetastatic thyroid tumors. TCRdb reprocessed the PCR reads via MiXCR. The table records 15,000 to 20,000 clones, approximately 14% of them present only once. Sequenced: blood. These receptors all stem from a female donor with papillary thyroid cancer or a benign thyroid nodule (not recorded which). Some clones in this sample may be carry-over from other donors' samples. Each CDR3 is given with its conserved first and last residue. Fields, in order: J gene, clone size, D gene, V gene, CDR3 DNA, CDR3 protein. A D gene is named only where the DNA matches it firmly. Clone sizes are given selectively: once, few, many, or a class where the clone is expanded.

j_gene: TRBJ2-3; abundance: many; d_gene: -; v_gene: TRBV20-1; CDR3nt: TGCAGTGCTAGAGATTTCTCCGGGGGTACGCAGTATTTT; CDR3aa: CSARDFSGGTQYF
j_gene: TRBJ2-5; abundance: medium-sized; d_gene: -; v_gene: TRBV15; CDR3nt: TGTGCCACCAGCCCCGGCCAGGACCCACAAGAGACCCAGTACTTC; CDR3aa: CATSPGQDPQETQYF
j_gene: TRBJ1-1; abundance: many; d_gene: -; v_gene: TRBV24-1; CDR3nt: TGTGCCACCGCCGGAGGGGACACTGAAGCTTTCTTT; CDR3aa: CATAGGDTEAFF
j_gene: TRBJ1-5; abundance: few; d_gene: -; v_gene: TRBV2; CDR3nt: TGTGCCAGCAGTGAAGGCGCTCAGCCCCAGCATTTT; CDR3aa: CASSEGAQPQHF
j_gene: TRBJ2-3; abundance: many; d_gene: -; v_gene: TRBV27; CDR3nt: TGTGCCAGCAGTTTATCATCAGGGGCAAATACGCAGTATTTT; CDR3aa: CASSLSSGANTQYF
j_gene: TRBJ1-4; abundance: -; d_gene: -; v_gene: TRBV5-1; CDR3nt: TGCGCCAGCTCTTCGGGGGGCCTCTGGGTGGAAAAACTGTTTTTT; CDR3aa: CASSSGGLWVEKLFF
j_gene: TRBJ1-4; abundance: few; d_gene: TRBD1; v_gene: TRBV6-6; CDR3nt: TGTGTCAGCAATTACGGTAGTGGACAGGGGACTGAAAAACTGTTTTTT; CDR3aa: CVSNYGSGQGTEKLFF
j_gene: TRBJ1-1; abundance: large; d_gene: -; v_gene: TRBV28; CDR3nt: TGTGCCAGCGGCCGCCAGGCAGGGAACACTGAAGCTTTCTTT; CDR3aa: CASGRQAGNTEAFF
j_gene: TRBJ2-2; abundance: many; d_gene: -; v_gene: TRBV7-2; CDR3nt: TGTGCCAGCAGCCAGTCCAGACAGCGCACCGGGGAGCTGTTTTTT; CDR3aa: CASSQSRQRTGELFF
j_gene: TRBJ2-7; abundance: medium-sized; d_gene: TRBD1; v_gene: TRBV28; CDR3nt: TGTGCCAGCAGTTCACCCCGAGCGGACAGGGTGTTTTACGAGCAGTACTTC; CDR3aa: CASSSPRADRVFYEQYF
j_gene: TRBJ1-1; abundance: many; d_gene: TRBD1; v_gene: TRBV11-1; CDR3nt: TGTGCCAGCAGCCTGCACACCGGGACAGGGGGCACTGAAGCTTTCTTT; CDR3aa: CASSLHTGTGGTEAFF